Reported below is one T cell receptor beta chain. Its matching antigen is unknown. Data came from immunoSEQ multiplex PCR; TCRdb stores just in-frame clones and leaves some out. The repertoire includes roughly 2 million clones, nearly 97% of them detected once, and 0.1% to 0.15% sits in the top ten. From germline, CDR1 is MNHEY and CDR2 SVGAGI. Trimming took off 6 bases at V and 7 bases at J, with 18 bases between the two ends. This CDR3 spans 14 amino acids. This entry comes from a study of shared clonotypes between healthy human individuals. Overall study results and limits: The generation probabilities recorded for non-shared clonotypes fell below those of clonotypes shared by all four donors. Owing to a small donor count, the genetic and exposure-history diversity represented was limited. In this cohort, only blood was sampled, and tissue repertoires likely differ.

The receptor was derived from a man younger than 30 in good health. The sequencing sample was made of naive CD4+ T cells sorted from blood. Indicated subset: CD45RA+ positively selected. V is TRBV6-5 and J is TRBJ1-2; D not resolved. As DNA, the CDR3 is TGTGCCAGCAGGTCGGCGGCCCCAGCGAGTGGCTACACCTTC. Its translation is CASRSAAPASGYTF.